Each of the 27 T cell receptor beta chains below was sequenced from the same sample in a study of T-cell memory formation after mild COVID-19. TCRdb itself ran the 5' RACE reads through MiXCR, one entry per CDR3 protein. The table includes roughly 250,000 distinct CDR3 sequences, 16% detected once. Sequencing was carried out using PBMCs or a T cell subset sorted from them (not recorded which). These receptors were taken from a young man who had mild COVID-19 (a few samples of this study predate the infection). Cell type and time point are not known.

In its sample, this clonotype was seen a few times. This chain links TRBV5-1 with TRBJ1-1; D possibly corresponds to TRBD1 (5 bases). With 7 bases removed from V and 0 bases from J, the gap between germline ends came to 13 bases. CDR1 SGHRS and CDR2 YFSETQ come from the germline V gene. The CDR3 is 14 amino acids. CDR3 amino acids: CASRFGGMNTEAFF. The CDR3 coding sequence is TGCGCCAGCCGGTTTGGGGGTATGAACACTGAAGCTTTCTTT.

V and J are TRBV20-1 and TRBJ1-1; no clear D. The CDR3 spans 13 residues. In germline, CDR1 is DFQATT, CDR2 SNEGSKA (reference sequence). V gave up 3 bases and J gave up 4 bases, with 12 bases separating them. Here the CDR3 DNA reads TGCAGTGCTAGTCAGAGGGCGGCCACTGAAGCTTTCTTT. Protein sequence: CSASQRAATEAFF.

The CDR3 DNA sequence: TGTGCCAGCAGCTTAGTCGGCCGGCGGCTAGCAGAGACCCAGTACTTC. It translates to CASSLVGRRLAETQYF. This chain joins TRBV7-2 and TRBJ2-5; D may be TRBD2 (5 bases). V lost 1 base and J lost 4, with 16 bases in between. Germline V gives CDR1 SGHTA, CDR2 FQGNSA. The CDR3 consists of 16 residues.

Only a few counts were recorded for this clonotype. The gene calls are TRBV4-1 and TRBJ1-2; TRBD1 aligns across 8 bases. Germline assignment: CDR1 MGHRA and CDR2 YSYEKL. With 2 bases clipped from V and 7 bases from J, the junction kept 12 bases outside the gene matches. This CDR3 spans 16 amino acids. This CDR3 is CASSQTTPDRDFGYTF. CDR3 DNA: TGCGCCAGCAGCCAAACCACCCCGGACAGGGATTTTGGCTACACCTTC.

This clonotype came up a few times. The chain joins TRBV20-1 to TRBJ2-4, with no clear D. V lost 0 bases, J lost 0 bases, and 15 bases lay in between. This CDR3 has 17 residues. Germline CDR1 DFQATT, CDR2 SNEGSKA (reference sequence). CDR3 loop: CSARDLGGLIAKNIQYF. DNA of the CDR3: TGCAGTGCTAGAGATCTAGGCGGCTTGATAGCCAAAAACATTCAGTACTTC.

The genes are TRBV27 and TRBJ2-3; perhaps TRBD2 as D (5 bases). Trimming cost V 4 bases and J 0 bases, with 14 bases left between them. The CDR3 is 16 residues long. Germline V CDR1 and CDR2: MNHEY, SMNVEV (reference sequence). The CDR3, as DNA: TGTGCCAGCAGTTCGGACTCGTTCCCTAGCACAGATACGCAGTATTTT. Its translation is CASSSDSFPSTDTQYF.

The chain has TRBV23-1 and TRBJ2-3; D unresolved. TRBV23-1 is an ORF, and what it does is uncertain. The CDR3 covers 17 residues. Trimming removed 3 bases from V and 4 bases from J, with 20 bases in between. DNA for the CDR3: TGCGCCAGCAGTCAGTTTTTATGTCTAGACCCACCAGATACGCAGTATTTT. Translated, it gives CASSQFLCLDPPDTQYF.

This chain joins TRBV5-1 and TRBJ2-1; TRBD2 matches 9 bases. V shed 3 bases and J 7 bases; nucleotides not matched to a gene: 11. The length of the CDR3 is 16 residues. Per germline, CDR1 SGHRS and CDR2 YFSETQ. CDR3 in amino acids: CASSSLLAGIRNEQFF. The CDR3 DNA reads as TGCGCCAGCAGCTCCCTTCTAGCGGGGATAAGGAATGAGCAGTTCTTC.

The V call is TRBV12-3 or TRBV12-4, the J call TRBJ2-7, with TRBD1 matching 12 bases. J lost 3 bases, V lost 3 bases, and 6 bases had no gene match. The CDR3 spans 16 residues. The CDR3 sequence is CASSFLGTGGFYEQYF. The CDR3 DNA reads TGTGCCAGCAGTTTTCTCGGGACAGGGGGCTTCTACGAGCAGTACTTC.

J is TRBJ2-5 and V is TRBV7-2, with 8 bases that match TRBD1. V dropped 5 bases and J dropped 9; count of bases not matched to a gene: 23. CDR1 is SGHTA, CDR2 FQGNSA, per germline. The CDR3 extends over 18 amino acids. This CDR3 is CASSVVSFVTGVIKAQYF. The CDR3 DNA reads TGTGCCAGCAGCGTCGTGTCCTTCGTGACAGGGGTAATAAAGGCCCAGTACTTC.

The chain joins TRBV5-1 to TRBJ2-5; TRBD2 aligns across 10 bases. The CDR3 consists of 15 residues. V shed 0 bases, J shed 4 bases, and the junction held 3 bases outside the gene matches. The germline gives CDR1 SGHRS, CDR2 YFSETQ. The CDR3 reads CASSLDGTSVETQYF. The CDR3 DNA follows: TGCGCCAGCAGCTTGGATGGGACTAGCGTAGAGACCCAGTACTTC.

V and J are TRBV2 and TRBJ1-1, with D unresolved. The V gene's germline CDR1 is SNHLY and CDR2 FYNNEI. Between the trimmed V and J ends, which lost 6 bases and 0 bases, there was a span of 11 bases. This CDR3 comprises 14 residues. The CDR3 loop is CASRGSDMNTEAFF. CDR3 bases: TGTGCCAGCAGAGGCAGTGACATGAACACTGAAGCTTTCTTT.

The chain is built from TRBV7-9 and TRBJ2-1; the D is unclear. The germline CDR1 and CDR2 sequences are SEHNR and FQNEAQ (reference sequence). The CDR3 runs 14 residues. The V and J ends lost 11 bases and 2 bases respectively, with 16 bases between them. CDR3 DNA: TGTGCCGCCACAAACGGAATAGCCTACAATGAGCAGTTCTTC. Protein: CAATNGIAYNEQFF.

This clonotype has at least ten counts. The gene calls are TRBV4-3 and TRBJ1-2; D is ambiguous. The V gene's germline CDR1 is LGHNA and CDR2 YSLEER. The CDR3 is made up of 13 amino acids. Trimming removed 1 base at V and 4 bases at J, with 7 bases between. The CDR3 sequence is CASSQGVTYGYTF. In nucleotides, the CDR3 is TGCGCCAGCAGCCAAGGGGTTACCTATGGCTACACCTTC.

The rearrangement uses TRBV7-2 and TRBJ2-7, with a tentative D call TRBD2 (5 bases). V lost 4 bases and J 2 bases, leaving 15 bases between the germline ends. This CDR3 contains 15 residues. Germline CDR1 and CDR2: SGHTA and FQGNSA. CDR3 amino acids: CASSSGVYSTYEQYF. Written as DNA, the CDR3 is TGTGCCAGCAGCTCCGGGGTTTATTCCACCTACGAGCAGTACTTC. The full variable domain, rest sourced from reference TRBV7-2 and TRBJ2-7, is GAGVSQSPSNKVTEKGKDVELRCDPISGHTALYWYRQSLGQGLEFLIYFQGNSAPDKSGLPSDRFSAERTGGSVSTLTIQRTQQEDSAVYLCASSSGVYSTYEQYFGPGTRLTVT.

The rearrangement links TRBV5-1 to TRBJ1-5; the match to TRBD1 covers 7 bases. V was pared by 4 bases and J by 0 bases, with 1 base of the junction left unmatched. Germline-derived CDR1 and CDR2 are SGHRS and YFSETQ. There are 14 residues in the CDR3. CDR3 sequence: CASSTGDSNQPQHF. The CDR3 DNA follows: TGCGCCAGCAGCACAGGGGATAGCAATCAGCCCCAGCATTTT.

The chain is built from TRBV2 and TRBJ1-6; the D is unclear. Deletions cut 7 bases from V and 9 bases from J, with 22 bases between. Germline CDR1 SNHLY, CDR2 FYNNEI. The CDR3 has 16 amino acids. DNA for the CDR3: TGTGCCAGCACCGGCTTGGCCGTACGATCCCGTTCACCCCTCCACTTT. Its protein product is CASTGLAVRSRSPLHF.

This clonotype was found many times. The chain links TRBV7-9 to TRBJ2-3; possible D gene TRBD2, 5 bases. The CDR3 is 14 residues long. Germline V gene sequence: CDR1 SEHNR, CDR2 FQNEAQ (reference sequence). The V and J ends lost 5 bases and 4 bases respectively, with 13 bases between them. The CDR3 nucleotides are TGTGCCAGCAGCCTGGACTCAACCCCAGATACGCAGTATTTT. This gives the protein CASSLDSTPDTQYF.

The V and J genes are TRBV27 and TRBJ1-2; tentative D call: TRBD1 (6 bases). Germline-derived CDR1 and CDR2 are MNHEY and SMNVEV (reference sequence). This CDR3 has 13 amino acids. Trimming cost V 5 bases and J 7 bases, with 14 bases left between them. CDR3 DNA sequence: TGTGCCAGCAGTAGCTACAGGGAATCTGGCTACACCTTC. This gives the protein CASSSYRESGYTF.

This clonotype was picked up many times. The chain's CDR3 is CASSVRTGTGELFF. The CDR3 region has the DNA TGTGCCAGCAGCGTCCGAACAGGGACCGGGGAGCTGTTTTTT. V usage is TRBV9 and J usage is TRBJ2-2; tentative D call: TRBD1 (6 bases). Deletions cut 2 bases from V and 5 bases from J, with 10 bases between. CDR1 SGDLS and CDR2 YYNGEE come from the germline V gene. This CDR3 spans 14 amino acids.

This clonotype occurred a few times. This chain connects TRBV3-1 to TRBJ2-3, with 13 nucleotides matching TRBD2. The CDR3 has 18 amino acids. The J segment lost 0 bases and the V segment lost 4 bases, leaving 7 bases of the junction unmatched. Germline CDR1 reads LGHDT; CDR2 reads YNNKEL (reference sequence). CDR3 nucleotides: TGTGCCAGCAGCCCGACTAGCGGGGGGACTGCTAGCACAGATACGCAGTATTTT. Its protein product is CASSPTSGGTASTDTQYF.

The chain employs TRBV18 and TRBJ2-3; D is uncertain. The CDR3 length is 13 residues. Per germline, CDR1 KGHSH and CDR2 LQKENI. V lost 0 bases and J 4 bases, leaving 5 bases between the germline ends. The CDR3 loop is CASSPPPPDTQYF. CDR3 bases: TGTGCCAGCTCACCACCCCCTCCAGATACGCAGTATTTT.

The chain uses TRBV12-3 or TRBV12-4 and TRBJ1-2; 8 nucleotides align to TRBD1. The length of the CDR3 is 14 residues. The trim removed 6 bases at V and 5 bases at J, leaving 8 bases unmatched. Here the CDR3 reads CASRRPGTGYGYTF. The CDR3 bases are TGTGCCAGCAGAAGACCCGGGACAGGTTATGGCTACACCTTC.

The V gene is TRBV5-1, the J gene TRBJ2-7; the D gene is possibly TRBD2 (6 bases). Trimming left V 4 bases short and J 5 bases short, with 13 bases between. In germline, CDR1 is SGHRS, CDR2 YFSETQ. The CDR3 has 13 amino acids. The CDR3 sequence is CASSRSWGDEQYF. CDR3 nucleotide sequence: TGCGCCAGCAGCCGGTCGTGGGGGGACGAGCAGTACTTC.

This clonotype has ten or more counts. The chain links TRBV15 to TRBJ1-2; 9 bases match TRBD1. CDR1 is LNHNV, CDR2 YYDKDF, per germline (reference sequence). This CDR3 is built from 17 residues. The J segment lost 1 base and the V segment lost 0 bases, leaving 6 bases of the junction unmatched. CDR3 coding DNA: TGTGCCACCAGCAGAGATCTGGGACAGGGACTTAACTATGGCTACACCTTC. It translates to CATSRDLGQGLNYGYTF.

CDR3 loop: CASSLTSGGHINQPQHF. The CDR3 DNA sequence: TGTGCCAGTAGTCTCACTTCAGGGGGACATATCAATCAGCCCCAGCATTTT. The chain uses TRBV19 and TRBJ1-5; TRBD1 aligns across 7 bases. V gave up 5 bases and J gave up 3 bases; unmatched junction bases: 13. CDR1 is LNHDA, CDR2 SQIVND, per germline (reference sequence). The CDR3 contains 17 residues.

The chain couples TRBV24-1 to TRBJ2-1; D unresolved. Trimming cost V 1 base and J 3 bases, with 6 bases left between them. The germline gives CDR1 KGHDR, CDR2 SFDVKD. The CDR3 covers 14 residues. The CDR3 spells CATSDLYGYNEQFF. The CDR3 DNA is TGTGCCACCAGTGATTTATACGGCTACAATGAGCAGTTCTTC.